These 10 T cell receptor beta chains were all obtained from the same sample, sequenced in a study of beta chain features in type 1 diabetes. These receptors' targets are unknown. Expressed TCRB transcripts were sequenced because the isolated RNA had all been reverse transcribed beforehand. Only in-frame clones appear in the TCRdb table, and some are missing; sequencing was by immunoSEQ multiplex PCR. The sample lists hundreds of thousands of clones; 11% to 15% were seen once. General observations from the study: Shortening that was moderate but significant affected the TCRB CDR3s of Type 1 diabetes patients in all four CD4+ subsets.

The specimen sequenced was naive CD4+ T cells from blood. These receptors were collected from a man aged 18 to 35 with type 1 diabetes.

This clone was seen more than once but under ten times. The V gene is TRBV14, the J gene TRBJ2-7; TRBD2 matches at 11 bases. Trimming cost V 4 bases and J 7 bases; bases outside gene matches: 9. In germline, CDR1 is SGHDN, CDR2 FVKESK. This CDR3 is 15 amino acids long. The CDR3 DNA is TGTGCCAGCAGCCCAGCAGTAGCGGGAGGGCTTGAGCAGTACTTC. Amino acids: CASSPAVAGGLEQYF.

About this clone itself: The sample contains more than one DNA sequence encoding this CDR3. The rearrangement uses TRBV7-9 and TRBJ2-5, with D possibly TRBD2 on 5 matching bases. Germline V gene lookup returns CDR1 SEHNR and CDR2 FQNEAQ (reference sequence). V was trimmed by 2 bases and J by 3 bases, leaving 7 bases between them. The CDR3 sequence is 13 residues long. CDR3: CASSLWGEETQYF. CDR3 nucleotide sequence: TGTGCCAGCAGCTTATGGGGAGAAGAGACCCAGTACTTC.

This clone was recorded a few times. This rearrangement joins TRBV2 to TRBJ2-3; 10 nucleotides match TRBD2. Germline assignment: CDR1 SNHLY and CDR2 FYNNEI. This CDR3 spans 15 amino acids. With 4 bases clipped from V and 5 bases from J, the junction kept 6 bases outside the gene matches. For the CDR3, the DNA is TGTGCCAGCAGTGGACTAGCGGGCGAATTAGATACGCAGTATTTT. It yields the protein CASSGLAGELDTQYF.

As to this clone: An end of the junction differs from the germline gene, which may be a read error. The rearrangement uses TRBV5-1 and TRBJ2-3; 8 bases match TRBD2. The germline gives CDR1 SGHRS, CDR2 YFSETQ. The CDR3 is 14 amino acids. The CDR3 sequence is CASSLEPAGAPEHF. CDR3 nucleotide sequence: TGCGCCAGCAGCTTGGAACCAGCGGGGGCCCCGGAACATTTT.

The chain joins TRBV4-2 to TRBJ2-7, with 8 bases that match TRBD1. Germline V CDR1 and CDR2: LGHNA, YNFKEQ. J was trimmed by 2 bases and V by 4 bases; bases with no gene match: 13. The CDR3 is 17 amino acids. The CDR3 loop is CASSRQREDRAPYEQYF. CDR3 DNA sequence: TGTGCCAGCAGCCGCCAGCGAGAGGACAGGGCCCCCTACGAGCAGTACTTC.

In this sample, this clone turned up a few times. The same CDR3 also results from other DNA sequences found in this sample. CDR3 sequence: CAWSRTDSNQPQHF. The CDR3 region has the DNA TGTGCCTGGAGTCGGACCGATAGCAATCAGCCCCAGCATTTT. This chain uses TRBV30 with TRBJ1-5; D unclear. This CDR3 is built from 14 residues. CDR1 GTSNPN and CDR2 SVGIG come from the germline V gene (reference sequence). Trimming pared 2 bases from V and 0 bases from J, leaving 8 bases between.

This sequence joins TRBV11-2 and TRBJ1-5; no reliable D call. From germline, CDR1 is SGHAT and CDR2 FQNNGV. The CDR3 extends over 14 amino acids. Trimming stripped 0 bases from V and 7 bases from J, with 10 bases between. This CDR3 reads CASSLEGMGQPQHF. CDR3 sequence (DNA): TGTGCCAGCAGCTTAGAGGGGATGGGACAGCCCCAGCATTTT.

This clone was observed a few times. CDR3 DNA: TGTGCCAGCAGCATTACTGGGACAGTAACTAACTATGGCTACACCTTC. This gives the protein CASSITGTVTNYGYTF. The gene calls are TRBV7-2 and TRBJ1-2; 7 nucleotides align to TRBD1. The CDR3 spans 16 residues. Germline assignment: CDR1 SGHTA and CDR2 FQGNSA. With V trimmed by 5 bases and J by 0 bases, 9 bases remained unmatched.

V usage is TRBV29-1 and J usage is TRBJ2-1, with D possibly matching TRBD1 (5 bases). Germline assignment: CDR1 SQVTM and CDR2 ANQGSEA. The CDR3 length is 14 residues. Trimming removed 4 bases from V and 2 bases from J, with 12 bases in between. CDR3 sequence: CSVARAITYNEQFF. The CDR3 nucleotides are TGCAGCGTTGCCAGGGCCATTACCTACAATGAGCAGTTCTTC.

The count of this clone is one. This chain joins TRBV9 and TRBJ1-6; tentatively, D is TRBD1 (5 bases). This CDR3 has 16 amino acids. CDR1 is SGDLS and CDR2 is YYNGEE in the germline V gene. V dropped 4 bases and J dropped 6 bases, with 17 bases sitting between them. Written as DNA, the CDR3 is TGTGCCAGCAGCCCAGGGTCCCCAAGCCTTAATTCACCCCTCCACTTT. Amino acids: CASSPGSPSLNSPLHF.